Shown below are 18 T cell receptor beta chains from a single sample sequenced in a study of blood T cell repertoires in COVID-19. Produced via immunoSEQ multiplex PCR; TCRdb's table is partial and in-frame only. The data hold roughly 180,000 clones, with 86% observed a single time. The sample consisted of peripheral blood. The receptors originated from a woman aged 25 to 45 with active or convalescent COVID-19.

This chain connects TRBV27 to TRBJ2-7; 7 nucleotides match TRBD1. Looked up from germline, CDR1 is MNHEY and CDR2 is SMNVEV (reference sequence). V dropped 5 bases and J dropped 3; count of bases not matched to a gene: 7. This CDR3 region has 14 residues. CDR3 in amino acids: CASSHGQVVYEQYF. CDR3 coding DNA: TGTGCCAGCAGTCATGGACAGGTCGTCTACGAGCAGTACTTC.

The chain is built from TRBV27 and TRBJ2-3; maybe TRBD2 (6 bases). Germline V gene data show CDR1 as MNHEY and CDR2 as SMNVEV (reference sequence). With 2 bases removed from V and 9 bases from J, the gap between germline ends came to 12 bases. This CDR3 contains 13 residues. The CDR3 spells CASSLRAGSTQYF. The CDR3 bases are TGTGCCAGCAGTTTAAGGGCGGGATCGACGCAGTATTTT.

This chain links TRBV14 with TRBJ2-1, with 11 bases aligning to TRBD2. The germline CDR1 and CDR2 sequences are SGHDN and FVKESK. V shed 0 bases, J shed 8 bases, and the junction held 12 bases outside the gene matches. CDR3 length: 18 residues. The CDR3 nucleotides read TGTGCCAGCAGCCAAGACCTGGGACCTAGCGGGAGGTACGATGAGCAGTTCTTC. Its translation: CASSQDLGPSGRYDEQFF. The variable domain in full, completed from reference TRBV14 and TRBJ2-1, reads EAGVTQFPSHSVIEKGQTVTLRCDPISGHDNLYWYRRVMGKEIKFLLHFVKESKQDESGMPNNRFLAERTGGTYSTLKVQPAELEDSGVYFCASSQDLGPSGRYDEQFFGPGTRLTVL.

This clone was seen only once. CDR3 sequence (DNA): TGTGCTAGTGTTTGGGACAGCAATTCACCCCTCCACTTT. It translates to CASVWDSNSPLHF. The chain uses TRBV12-5 and TRBJ1-6; 7 bases match TRBD1. This CDR3 has 13 residues. V lost 7 bases and J lost 7; bases outside the gene matches: 4. Per germline, CDR1 LGHNT and CDR2 FRNRAP.

The chain carries TRBV2 and TRBJ2-4; D gene uncertain. Trimming stripped 2 bases from V and 0 bases from J, with 5 bases between. This CDR3 is 14 amino acids long. The germline V gene encodes CDR1 SNHLY and CDR2 FYNNEI. In nucleotides, the CDR3 is TGTGCCAGCAGTGAACAATTAGCCAAAAACATTCAGTACTTC. It specifies CASSEQLAKNIQYF.

The table lists this clone with a few counts. V is TRBV7-2 and J is TRBJ2-5; 10 positions agree with TRBD2. V shed 1 base, J shed 5 bases, and the junction held 13 bases outside the gene matches. The CDR3 has 18 residues. From germline, CDR1 is SGHTA and CDR2 FQGNSA. CDR3 sequence: CASSLGFGVAGGGETQYF. The CDR3 DNA reads as TGTGCCAGCAGCTTAGGATTCGGGGTAGCGGGAGGAGGGGAGACCCAGTACTTC. The variable domain in full, completed from reference TRBV7-2 and TRBJ2-5, reads GAGVSQSPSNKVTEKGKDVELRCDPISGHTALYWYRQSLGQGLEFLIYFQGNSAPDKSGLPSDRFSAERTGGSVSTLTIQRTQQEDSAVYLCASSLGFGVAGGGETQYFGPGTRLLVL.

The J gene is TRBJ1-5, the V gene TRBV15; TRBD1 might be the D (5 bases). Trimming stripped 7 bases from V and 0 bases from J, with 13 bases between. Germline CDR1 and CDR2: LNHNV and YYDKDF (reference sequence). The CDR3 is 15 residues long. CDR3: CATTSGGYSNQPQHF. The DNA of the CDR3 is TGTGCCACCACAAGCGGGGGGTATAGCAATCAGCCCCAGCATTTT. Full variable domain (remainder filled in from reference TRBV15 and TRBJ1-5): DAMVIQNPRYQVTQFGKPVTLSCSQTLNHNVMYWYQQKSSQAPKLLFHYYDKDFNNEADTPDNFQSRRPNTSFCFLDIRSPGLGDTAMYLCATTSGGYSNQPQHFGDGTRLSIL.

The rearrangement uses TRBV15 and TRBJ1-2, with D perhaps matching TRBD1 (6 bases). With 4 bases removed from V and 4 bases from J, the gap between germline ends came to 13 bases. The CDR3 spans 14 residues. Germline values: CDR1 LNHNV, CDR2 YYDKDF (reference sequence). For the CDR3, the DNA is TGTGCCACCAGCACAACCACAGGGATCTATGGCTACACCTTC. It codes for CATSTTTGIYGYTF.

As for this clone: The same CDR3 is also encoded by other DNA sequences in this sample. CDR3 residues: CASSPTDGRDDQPQHF. The CDR3 bases are TGCGCCAGCAGCCCTACCGACGGGAGGGATGATCAGCCCCAGCATTTT. This chain joins TRBV4-1 and TRBJ1-5; D remains ambiguous. Trimming took off 4 bases at V and 5 bases at J, with 18 bases between the two ends. The CDR3 has 16 residues. Germline V gives CDR1 MGHRA, CDR2 YSYEKL.

This chain connects TRBV27 to TRBJ1-2; TRBD1 agrees at 8 bases. V was pared by 5 bases and J by 7 bases, with 15 bases of the junction left unmatched. This CDR3 is built from 16 residues. Looked up from germline, CDR1 is MNHEY and CDR2 is SMNVEV (reference sequence). CDR3 in amino acids: CASSPYQAGQVFGYTF. The CDR3 coding sequence is TGTGCCAGCAGTCCCTACCAGGCGGGACAGGTCTTTGGCTACACCTTC.

The rearrangement joins TRBV29-1 to TRBJ1-4; D is ambiguous. CDR3 length: 12 residues. CDR1 and CDR2 (germline): SQVTM, ANQGSEA. V was pared by 4 bases and J by 8 bases, with 11 bases between. CDR3 region: CSVGPGREKLFF. The CDR3 DNA reads as TGCAGCGTTGGTCCCGGGAGAGAAAAACTGTTTTTT.

In this sample, this clone turned up a few times. The chain has TRBV30 and TRBJ1-6, with 9 bases matching TRBD1. After removal of 3 bases from V and 10 bases from J, the junction contained 13 bases not matched to a gene. Per the germline V gene, CDR1 is GTSNPN and CDR2 is SVGIG (reference sequence). The length of the CDR3 is 16 residues. The CDR3 protein is CAWRHPAGQGTSPLHF. DNA of the CDR3: TGTGCCTGGAGACATCCCGCGGGACAGGGCACCTCACCCCTCCACTTT. The complete variable domain, with remaining parts taken from reference TRBV30 and TRBJ1-6, reads SQTIHQWPATLVQPVGSPLSLECTVEGTSNPNLYWYRQAAGRGLQLLFYSVGIGQISSEVPQNLSASRPQDRQFILSSKKLLLSDSGFYLCAWRHPAGQGTSPLHFGNGTRLTVT.

The rearrangement uses TRBV5-5 and TRBJ1-1; D possibly corresponds to TRBD1 (6 bases). Trimming removed 2 bases from V and 1 base from J, with 9 bases in between. Per the germline V gene, CDR1 is SGHKS and CDR2 is YYEKEE (reference sequence). The CDR3 has 14 residues. CDR3 amino acids: CASSLQGQNTEAFF. CDR3 DNA sequence: TGTGCCAGCAGCTTACAGGGCCAGAACACTGAAGCTTTCTTT.

V gene TRBV7-8 combines with J gene TRBJ1-2; possible D gene TRBD1, 5 bases. The V end was cut by 5 bases, the J end by 5 bases, with 24 bases between. Germline assignment: CDR1 SGHVS and CDR2 FQNEAQ. This CDR3 comprises 17 residues. DNA of the CDR3: TGTGCCAGCAGCCCTCATCCGGGGACTGACGCTGGGTATGGCTACACCTTC. Residues: CASSPHPGTDAGYGYTF.

The chain combines TRBV27 with TRBJ2-7; 9 bases map to TRBD2. This CDR3 has 15 residues. The V and J ends lost 2 bases and 2 bases, in that order; junction bases with no gene match: 4. Germline V gives CDR1 MNHEY, CDR2 SMNVEV (reference sequence). For the CDR3, the DNA is TGTGCCAGCAGTTTAAGGGGCGGGGGGGCCTACGAGCAGTACTTC. Encoded protein: CASSLRGGGAYEQYF.

The chain carries TRBV9 and TRBJ2-5; D is possibly TRBD1 (5 bases). Trimming left V 0 bases short and J 5 bases short, with 11 bases between. This CDR3 has 14 residues. Per the germline V gene, CDR1 is SGDLS and CDR2 is YYNGEE. This CDR3 is CASSVATGRETQYF. CDR3 coding DNA: TGTGCCAGCAGCGTAGCTACAGGACGGGAGACCCAGTACTTC.

The V gene is TRBV7-9, the J gene TRBJ2-7; D call uncertain. V lost 1 base and J 0 bases, leaving 13 bases between the germline ends. CDR1 is SEHNR, CDR2 FQNEAQ, per germline (reference sequence). CDR3 length: 16 amino acids. The CDR3 DNA follows: TGTGCCAGCAGCTTAGTCCTGGCGGCACACTCCTACGAGCAGTACTTC. This encodes CASSLVLAAHSYEQYF.

This clone was seen just once. The chain employs TRBV5-1 and TRBJ2-5, with 11 bases fitting TRBD2. The V segment lost 7 bases and the J segment 10 bases; nucleotides outside the gene matches: 21. This CDR3 contains 17 residues. Germline V gene sequence: CDR1 SGHRS, CDR2 YFSETQ. The DNA for the CDR3 is TGCGCCAGCGCGACTAGCGGGGCAGGCCAAGGTGGGGAGGTCCAGTACTTC. It codes for CASATSGAGQGGEVQYF.